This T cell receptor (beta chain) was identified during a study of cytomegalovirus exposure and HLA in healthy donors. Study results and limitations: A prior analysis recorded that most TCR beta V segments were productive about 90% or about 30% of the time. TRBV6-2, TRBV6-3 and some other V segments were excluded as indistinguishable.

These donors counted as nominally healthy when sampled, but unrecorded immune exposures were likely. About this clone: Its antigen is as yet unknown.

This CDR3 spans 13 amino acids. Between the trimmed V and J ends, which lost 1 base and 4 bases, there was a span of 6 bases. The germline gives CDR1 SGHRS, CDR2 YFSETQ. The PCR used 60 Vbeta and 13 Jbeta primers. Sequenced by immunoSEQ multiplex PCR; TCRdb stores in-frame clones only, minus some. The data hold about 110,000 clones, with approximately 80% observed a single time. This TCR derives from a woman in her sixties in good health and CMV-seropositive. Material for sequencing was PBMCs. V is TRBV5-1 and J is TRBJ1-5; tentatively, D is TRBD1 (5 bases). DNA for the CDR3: TGCGCCAGCAGCTTGAAGGGGAATCAGCCCCAGCATTTT. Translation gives CASSLKGNQPQHF.